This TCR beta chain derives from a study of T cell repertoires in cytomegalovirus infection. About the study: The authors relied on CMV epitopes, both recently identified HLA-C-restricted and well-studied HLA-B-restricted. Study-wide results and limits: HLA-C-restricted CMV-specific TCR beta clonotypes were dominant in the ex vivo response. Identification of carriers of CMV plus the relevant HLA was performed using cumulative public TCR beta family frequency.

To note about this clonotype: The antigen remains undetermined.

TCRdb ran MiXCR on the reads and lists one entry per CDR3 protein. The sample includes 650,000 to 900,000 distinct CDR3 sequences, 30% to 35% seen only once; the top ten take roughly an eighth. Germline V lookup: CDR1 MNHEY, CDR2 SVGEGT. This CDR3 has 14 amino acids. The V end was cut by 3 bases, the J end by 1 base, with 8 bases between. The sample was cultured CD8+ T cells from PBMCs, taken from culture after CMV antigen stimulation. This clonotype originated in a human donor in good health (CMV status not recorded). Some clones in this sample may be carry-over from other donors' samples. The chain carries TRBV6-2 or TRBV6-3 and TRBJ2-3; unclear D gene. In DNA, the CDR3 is TGTGCCAGCAGTTATACGTTCGGCACAGATACGCAGTATTTT. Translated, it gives CASSYTFGTDTQYF.